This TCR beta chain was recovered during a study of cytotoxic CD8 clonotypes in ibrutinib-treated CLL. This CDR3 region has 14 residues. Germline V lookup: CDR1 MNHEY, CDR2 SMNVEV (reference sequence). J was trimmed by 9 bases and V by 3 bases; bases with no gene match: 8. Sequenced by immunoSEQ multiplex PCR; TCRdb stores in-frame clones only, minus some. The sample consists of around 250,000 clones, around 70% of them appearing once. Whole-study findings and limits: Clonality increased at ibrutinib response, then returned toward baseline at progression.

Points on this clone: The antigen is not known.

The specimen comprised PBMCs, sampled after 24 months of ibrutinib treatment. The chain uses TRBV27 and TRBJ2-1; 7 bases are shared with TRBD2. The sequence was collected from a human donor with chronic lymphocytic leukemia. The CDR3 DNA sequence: TGTGCCAGCAGTTTTCTGGCGGGAGCGCGTGAGCAGTTCTTC. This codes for CASSFLAGAREQFF.